This is a list of T cell receptor beta chains from one sample in a study of CD4 and CD8 cells across lung adenocarcinoma regions. TCRdb ran MiXCR on the PCR reads and lists one entry per CDR3 protein. The repertoire has 9,500 to 12,000 distinct CDR3 sequences, about 53% of them found once; the top ten carry around 20%. The specimen sequenced was CD4+ T cells from the center of a lung tumor. These receptor sequences come from a male donor with lung adenocarcinoma. The CD4 and CD8 labels of this study may be unreliable. The CDR3 runs from the conserved cysteine through the conserved F or W. Size values are once, few and many counts, or a class for expanded clones, and some rows have none.

j_call,clone_size,v_call,cdr3_aa
TRBJ2-3,NA,TRBV6-1,CARGETGRGQDTQYF
TRBJ1-2,many,TRBV6-4,CASSAGIGYTF
TRBJ2-5,NA,TRBV20-1,CSARDADPQETQYF
TRBJ1-2,NA,TRBV4-2,CASSQGLADGYGYTF
TRBJ2-2,many,TRBV6-4,CASSDTGNGELFF
TRBJ2-7,NA,TRBV12-3/TRBV12-4,CASSFKWPGGSYEQYF
NA,once,TRBV6-1,CASQPGSSASGMVYEQYF
TRBJ2-7,large,TRBV10-3,CAISEITGQGNYEQYF
TRBJ2-5,few,TRBV4-2,CASSQDLRGETQYF
TRBJ1-1,few,TRBV6-1,CASSGGTVNTEAFF
TRBJ1-1,medium-sized,TRBV6-1,CASKRGQGFTTEAFF
TRBJ1-1,few,TRBV6-2/TRBV6-3,CASGARENTEAFF
TRBJ2-1,few,TRBV6-5,CASSYGARLVGYEQFF
TRBJ2-5,NA,TRBV20-1,CSARQTGNQETQYF
TRBJ1-2,NA,TRBV6-1,CASRPTGVYGYTF
TRBJ2-3,NA,TRBV7-2,CASSLTGADTQYF
TRBJ2-5,few,TRBV6-1,CASRQGSAETQYF
TRBJ1-1,many,TRBV10-3,CAISESRSWGIMNTEAFF
TRBJ2-1,NA,TRBV10-1,CASSEEEASYNEQFF
NA,few,TRBV6-2/TRBV6-3,CASSIGQVYEQYF
TRBJ1-2,NA,TRBV6-1,CASSAAGGRGNYGYTF
TRBJ2-5,NA,TRBV10-1,CAEYGGRDKETQYF
TRBJ2-7,medium-sized,TRBV4-1,CASSQELDGTGSTYEQYF
TRBJ2-1,NA,TRBV27,CASRGWDEQFF
TRBJ2-1,NA,TRBV20-1,CSAREGLAGPSYNEQFF
TRBJ2-1,many,TRBV7-2,CASSDRGAYNEQFF
NA,NA,TRBV27,CASSWEGTSDYEQYF
TRBJ2-4,many,TRBV10-3,CAISRGLAENIQYF
TRBJ2-3,few,TRBV28,CASSFVAGTDTQYF
TRBJ2-3,NA,TRBV6-4,CASPLGTDAQSF
TRBJ2-3,NA,TRBV10-3,CAGQQAGGGNDTQYF
TRBJ2-1,medium-sized,TRBV27,CASRAGPQIYNEQFF
TRBJ2-3,NA,TRBV6-1,CASRDTCAKDMQYF
TRBJ2-2,many,TRBV27,CASSLPLAGELFF
TRBJ1-6,NA,TRBV6-5,CASSYTTGEDSPLHF
TRBJ1-1,once,TRBV6-1,CASIRKTGMNTEAIF
TRBJ2-1,NA,TRBV4-3,CASSQGLSSYNEQFF
NA,once,TRBV14,CASSATRQETQYF
TRBJ2-7,few,TRBV6-1,CASSEPGQGSYEQYF
NA,NA,TRBV6-1,CVRGVRGKNTQFF
NA,medium-sized,TRBV27,CASSFKGAYYEQYF
NA,NA,TRBV27,CASRPGGGAGARDTDTQYF
TRBJ2-2,many,TRBV7-3,CASSQRGGLSNTGELFF